This is a list of T cell receptor beta chains from one sample in a study of cytotoxic CD8 clonotypes in ibrutinib-treated CLL. Measured with immunoSEQ multiplex PCR; TCRdb has only the in-frame clones, and not every one. The profile shows 250,000 to 350,000 clones, about 72% of them singletons. Sequences were derived from PBMCs, sampled at disease progression, from a patient treated with ibrutinib. The receptors derive from a human donor with chronic lymphocytic leukemia. Both conserved end residues are part of each CDR3. The order of the fields is V gene, J gene, CDR3 length, CDR3 protein.

V: TRBV19; J: TRBJ2-2; length: 15; CDR3: CASKWSHRYTGELFF
V: TRBV7-9; J: TRBJ2-3; length: 15; CDR3: CASSLSQASTDTQYF
V: TRBV6-6; J: TRBJ2-3; length: 14; CDR3: CASSRTGGPDTQYF
V: TRBV7-9; J: TRBJ1-3; length: 16; CDR3: CASSPRTGDSGNTIYF
V: TRBV4-3; J: TRBJ2-7; length: 15; CDR3: CASSQGLVVGYEQYF
V: TRBV7-2; J: TRBJ2-5; length: 15; CDR3: CASSLNRGWQETQYF
V: TRBV18; J: TRBJ1-1; length: 14; CDR3: CASSPSYMNTEAFF
V: TRBV2; J: TRBJ1-6; length: 15; CDR3: CASSARSRPAAPLHF
V: TRBV15; J: TRBJ1-2; length: 16; CDR3: CATSREGWGLNYGYTF
V: TRBV5-6; J: TRBJ2-7; length: 14; CDR3: CASSLSQGVDEQYF
V: TRBV29-1; J: TRBJ2-7; length: 13; CDR3: CSGLAGPAYEQYF
V: TRBV11-2; J: TRBJ1-4; length: 13; CDR3: CASSSPANEKLFF
V: TRBV29-1; J: TRBJ2-7; length: 13; CDR3: CSGGLAGRREQYF
V: TRBV5-1; J: TRBJ1-1; length: 12; CDR3: CASSPGTLEAFF
V: TRBV2; J: TRBJ1-2; length: 12; CDR3: CASSVYNYGYTF
V: TRBV7-3; J: TRBJ2-2; length: 18; CDR3: CASSQSGLAGGGTGELFF
V: TRBV25-1; J: TRBJ2-7; length: 17; CDR3: CASSAIPGQGESYEQYF
V: TRBV19; J: TRBJ2-2; length: 16; CDR3: CASSIIQYTNTGELFF
V: TRBV20-1; J: TRBJ1-1; length: 11; CDR3: CSASRNTEAFF
V: TRBV29-1; J: TRBJ1-1; length: 14; CDR3: CSAQPGRQNTEAFF
V: TRBV9; J: TRBJ2-1; length: 17; CDR3: CASSEGTSGGAYNEQFF
V: TRBV5-1; J: TRBJ2-7; length: 13; CDR3: CASSLGQGWEQYF
V: TRBV7-9; J: TRBJ2-2; length: 12; CDR3: CASTYDSGELFF
V: TRBV2; J: TRBJ2-7; length: 13; CDR3: CASARGLAYEQYF
V: TRBV4-3; J: TRBJ1-3; length: 16; CDR3: CASSLGTGGSGNTIYF
V: TRBV27; J: TRBJ2-3; length: 21; CDR3: CASSLTPPLVGLYLSTDTQYF
V: TRBV12-5; J: TRBJ1-2; length: 19; CDR3: CASGFDTWTGAHPNYGYTF
V: TRBV19; J: TRBJ2-7; length: 12; CDR3: CASKARTYEQYF
V: TRBV27; J: TRBJ2-7; length: 15; CDR3: CASSFSTVRSYEQYF
V: TRBV18; J: TRBJ2-7; length: 17; CDR3: CASAGQKGPPSSYEQYF
V: TRBV5-1; J: TRBJ2-7; length: 15; CDR3: CASSGRTGGGYEQYF
V: TRBV19; J: TRBJ1-1; length: 15; CDR3: CASSMIRVSSTEAFF
V: TRBV7-8; J: TRBJ1-2; length: 15; CDR3: CASSLLGSSNYGYTF
V: TRBV4-3; J: TRBJ1-4; length: 16; CDR3: CASSTRQGGPNEKLFF
V: TRBV19; J: TRBJ2-3; length: 13; CDR3: CASSIGTGDTQYF
V: TRBV11-2; J: TRBJ1-2; length: 15; CDR3: CASSLGAGKHYGYTF
V: TRBV19; J: TRBJ2-1; length: 14; CDR3: CASSMRDSYNEQFF
V: TRBV5-1; J: TRBJ2-5; length: 12; CDR3: CASSGSEETQYF
V: TRBV7-2; J: TRBJ2-4; length: 19; CDR3: CASSRPGLAGDWAKNIQYF
V: TRBV27; J: TRBJ1-4; length: 14; CDR3: CASGYRARGEKLFF
V: TRBV29-1; J: TRBJ2-3; length: 13; CDR3: CSGQGRFTDTQYF
V: TRBV5-1; J: TRBJ2-2; length: 15; CDR3: CASSLSGFDTGELFF
V: TRBV4-1; J: TRBJ2-2; length: 15; CDR3: CASSPRDYQAGELFF
V: TRBV9; J: TRBJ2-4; length: 14; CDR3: CASSVGLTLDIQYF
V: TRBV19; J: TRBJ1-1; length: 12; CDR3: CASMGVLTEAFF